The text below deals with one T cell receptor (beta chain). This entry belongs to a study of blood T cell repertoires in COVID-19. Turning to the study itself: PBMCs, B-cell-depleted T cells, or T cells were the source of the cDNA or gDNA that made up the material.

The repertoire was sequenced with immunoSEQ multiplex PCR; TCRdb's copy has only in-frame clones and lacks some. The repertoire holds under 200,000 clones, with around 86% as singletons. Those enrolled, adults aged roughly 18 to 100 years, came from about two dozen US areas. The receptor was derived from a man aged 35-49 years with acute COVID-19. The sequenced sample was PBMCs or T cells enriched from blood (not recorded which).

CDR3 residues: CASSYSGVRSYNEQFF. The CDR3 DNA reads TGTGCCAGCAGTTACTCCGGGGTCAGGTCCTACAATGAGCAGTTCTTC. The genes are TRBV6-6 and TRBJ2-1, with D perhaps TRBD2 (5 bases). In germline, CDR1 is MNHNY, CDR2 SVGAGI (reference sequence). The CDR3 totals 16 residues. V gave up 0 bases and J gave up 1 base, with 10 bases separating them.